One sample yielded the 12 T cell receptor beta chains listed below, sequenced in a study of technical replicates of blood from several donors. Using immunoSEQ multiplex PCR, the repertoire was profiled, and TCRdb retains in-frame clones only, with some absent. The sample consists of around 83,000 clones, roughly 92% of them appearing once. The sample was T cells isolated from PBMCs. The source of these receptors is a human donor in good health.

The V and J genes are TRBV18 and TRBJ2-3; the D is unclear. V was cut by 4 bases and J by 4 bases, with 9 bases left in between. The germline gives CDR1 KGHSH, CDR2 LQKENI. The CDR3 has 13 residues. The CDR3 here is CASSRYGADTQYF. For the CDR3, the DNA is TGTGCCAGCTCACGTTACGGAGCAGATACGCAGTATTTT.

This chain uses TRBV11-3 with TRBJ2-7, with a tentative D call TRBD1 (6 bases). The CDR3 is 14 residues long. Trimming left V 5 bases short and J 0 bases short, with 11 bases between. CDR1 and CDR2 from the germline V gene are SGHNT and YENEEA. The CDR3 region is CASSKGQSSYEQYF. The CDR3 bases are TGTGCCAGCAGCAAAGGACAGAGCTCCTACGAGCAGTACTTC.

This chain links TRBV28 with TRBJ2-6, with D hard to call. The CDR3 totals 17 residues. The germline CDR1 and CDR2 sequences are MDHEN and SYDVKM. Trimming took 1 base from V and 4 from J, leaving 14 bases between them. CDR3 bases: TGTGCCAGCAGTTTATACGTTACCAAAGCAGGGGCCAACGTCCTGACTTTC. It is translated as CASSLYVTKAGANVLTF.

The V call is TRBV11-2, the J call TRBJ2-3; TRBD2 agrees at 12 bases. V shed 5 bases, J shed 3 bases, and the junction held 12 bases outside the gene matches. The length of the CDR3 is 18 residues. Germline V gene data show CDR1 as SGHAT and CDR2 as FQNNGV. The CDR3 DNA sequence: TGTGCCAGCAGCCTCAGGTTGGCTAGCGGGGGGGAAACAGATACGCAGTATTTT. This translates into CASSLRLASGGETDTQYF.

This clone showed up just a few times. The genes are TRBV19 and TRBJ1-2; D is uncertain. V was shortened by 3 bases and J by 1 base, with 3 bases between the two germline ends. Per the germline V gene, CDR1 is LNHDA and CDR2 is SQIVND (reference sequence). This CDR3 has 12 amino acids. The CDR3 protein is CASSISNYGYTF. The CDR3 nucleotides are TGTGCCAGTAGTATCAGTAACTATGGCTACACCTTC.

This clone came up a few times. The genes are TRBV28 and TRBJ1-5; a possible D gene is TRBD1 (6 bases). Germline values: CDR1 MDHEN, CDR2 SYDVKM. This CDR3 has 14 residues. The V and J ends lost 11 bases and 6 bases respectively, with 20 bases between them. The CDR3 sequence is CALNGGGSIQPQHF. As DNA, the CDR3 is TGTGCCCTTAATGGGGGGGGCTCGATTCAGCCCCAGCATTTT. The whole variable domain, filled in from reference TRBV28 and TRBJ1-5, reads DVKVTQSSRYLVKRTGEKVFLECVQDMDHENMFWYRQDPGLGLRLIYFSYDVKMKEKGDIPEGYSVSREKKERFSLILESASTNQTSMYLCALNGGGSIQPQHFGDGTRLSIL.

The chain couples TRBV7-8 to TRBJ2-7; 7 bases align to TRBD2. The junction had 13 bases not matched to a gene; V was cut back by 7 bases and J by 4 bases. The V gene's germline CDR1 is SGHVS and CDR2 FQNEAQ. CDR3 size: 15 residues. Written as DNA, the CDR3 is TGTGCCAGCATAAGGGAGAGTAGCGGGTCTTACGAGCAGTACTTC. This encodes CASIRESSGSYEQYF. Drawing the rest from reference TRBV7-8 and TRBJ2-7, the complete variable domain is GAGVSQSPRYKVAKRGQDVALRCDPISGHVSLFWYQQALGQGPEFLTYFQNEAQLDKSGLPSDRFFAERPEGSVSTLKIQRTQQEDSAVYLCASIRESSGSYEQYFGPGTRLTVT.

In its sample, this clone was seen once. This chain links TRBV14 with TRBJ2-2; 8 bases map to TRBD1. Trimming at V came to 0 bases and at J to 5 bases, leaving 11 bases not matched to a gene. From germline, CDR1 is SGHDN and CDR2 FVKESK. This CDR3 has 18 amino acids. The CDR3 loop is CASSQDVGQGRVTGELFF. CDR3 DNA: TGTGCCAGCAGCCAAGATGTCGGACAGGGTCGAGTTACCGGGGAGCTGTTTTTT.

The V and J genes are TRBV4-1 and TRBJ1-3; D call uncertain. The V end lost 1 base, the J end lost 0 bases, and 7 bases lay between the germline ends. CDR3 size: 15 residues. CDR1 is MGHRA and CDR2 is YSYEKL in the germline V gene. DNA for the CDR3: TGCGCCAGCAGCCAAGTAGAGATCTCTGGAAACACCATATATTTT. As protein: CASSQVEISGNTIYF.

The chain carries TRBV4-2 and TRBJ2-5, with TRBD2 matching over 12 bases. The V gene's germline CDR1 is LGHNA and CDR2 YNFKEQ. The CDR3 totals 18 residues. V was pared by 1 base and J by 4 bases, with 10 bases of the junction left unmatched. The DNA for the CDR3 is TGTGCCAGCAGCCAAGTGACTAGCGGGGGCCCCCTCGGAGAGACCCAGTACTTC. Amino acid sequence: CASSQVTSGGPLGETQYF.

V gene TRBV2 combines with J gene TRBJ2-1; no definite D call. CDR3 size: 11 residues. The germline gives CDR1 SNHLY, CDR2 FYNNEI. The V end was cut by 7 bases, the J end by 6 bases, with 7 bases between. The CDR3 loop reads CASNLANEQFF. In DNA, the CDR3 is TGTGCCAGCAATCTGGCCAATGAGCAGTTCTTC.

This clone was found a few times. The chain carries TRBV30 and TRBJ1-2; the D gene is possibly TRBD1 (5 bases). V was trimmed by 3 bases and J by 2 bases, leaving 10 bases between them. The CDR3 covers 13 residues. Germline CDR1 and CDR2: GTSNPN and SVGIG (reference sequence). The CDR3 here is CAWSNRLNYGYTF. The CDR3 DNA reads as TGTGCCTGGAGCAACAGGCTAAACTATGGCTACACCTTC.